Sequencing of this T cell receptor (beta chain) was carried out in a study of OX40 agonist ivuxolimab in advanced cancers. Study-wide background: Each patient was given ivuxolimab into a vein every 2 weeks, at 0.01 to 10 mg/kg. Points from the study as a whole: Expanded peripheral T cells had an undetermined antigen specificity. Expanded clones belonging to CD8+ T cells outnumbered, on average, those of CD4+.

The data were produced by immunoSEQ multiplex PCR, yet TCRdb's version contains in-frame clones alone and is incomplete. The sample lists more than 12,000 clones; around four fifths were seen once. Autoimmune disease history or systemic immunosuppression barred patients. The CDR3 runs to 14 residues. Trimming left V 4 bases short and J 5 bases short, with 14 bases between. The germline V gene encodes CDR1 MNHEY and CDR2 SVGAGI. Notes on this clone: Its antigen remains unidentified.

The sequencing here drew on CD4+ or CD8+ T cells sorted from blood, taken in a trial of the OX40 agonist ivuxolimab. The chain combines TRBV6-5 with TRBJ1-1; D may be TRBD1 (6 bases). The source of this sequence is an adult with an advanced solid tumor such as melanoma, head and neck, liver or kidney cancer. CDR3 loop: CASSSLGAGTEAFF. The CDR3 DNA sequence: TGTGCCAGCAGTTCCTTGGGGGCCGGAACTGAAGCTTTCTTT.